This T cell receptor (beta chain) was retrieved from a study of spatial heterogeneity in lung cancer. TCRdb redid the calling of the 5' RACE reads with MiXCR, one entry per CDR3 protein. Altogether fewer than 20,000 distinct CDR3 sequences are present, 20% to 25% being singletons, with the ten largest covering under 20%. Germline CDR1 and CDR2: SGHNT and YYREEE (reference sequence). This CDR3 contains 13 residues. The V end was cut by 2 bases, the J end by 1 base, with 6 bases between. Time point specified: sample taken at primary tumor resection. Sequencing of whole RNA from tumor, nontumor lung or frozen PBMC involved no sorting.

This clonotype was obtained from a female donor with early-stage non-small cell lung cancer. The chain employs TRBV5-4 and TRBJ1-1, with D uncertain. Sequencing used PBMCs, obtained at surgery. CDR3 loop: CASSFRGNTEAFF. CDR3 DNA: TGTGCCAGCAGCTTCAGAGGGAACACTGAAGCTTTCTTT.